These 5 T cell receptor beta chains share one sample of origin, sequenced in a study of shared clonotypes between healthy human individuals. Sequenced by immunoSEQ multiplex PCR; TCRdb stores in-frame clones only, minus some. This table holds around 1.5 million clones, 95% to 99% found once. The source material was naive CD4+ T cells sorted from blood. Subset described: CD45RA+ positively selected. These receptors were collected from a man aged 30 to 45 in good health.

This chain links TRBV6-1 with TRBJ2-7, with D possibly being TRBD2 (5 bases). Looked up from germline, CDR1 is MNHNS and CDR2 is SASEGT. The CDR3 totals 15 residues. V was clipped by 4 bases and J by 0 bases, with 13 bases between them. This CDR3 reads CASSASGSGSYEQYF. The CDR3 nucleotides are TGTGCCAGCAGTGCGTCGGGGTCGGGCTCCTACGAGCAGTACTTC.

The chain couples TRBV6-6 to TRBJ2-2; TRBD1 aligns across 8 bases. This CDR3 contains 14 residues. Germline V gene sequence: CDR1 MNHNY, CDR2 SVGAGI (reference sequence). V gave up 2 bases and J gave up 6 bases; unmatched junction bases: 2. The chain's CDR3 is CASSYQGAAGELFF. The CDR3 coding sequence is TGTGCCAGCAGTTACCAGGGGGCAGCCGGGGAGCTGTTTTTT.

Regarding this clone: The sample carries other DNA sequences with the same CDR3. The chain carries TRBV5-1 and TRBJ2-7, with D perhaps matching TRBD1 (6 bases). CDR3 length: 15 amino acids. Germline CDR1 and CDR2: SGHRS and YFSETQ. V lost 3 bases and J 1 base, leaving 14 bases between the germline ends. CDR3 amino acids: CASSSVGTGSYEQYF. The CDR3 DNA reads as TGCGCCAGCAGCTCCGTGGGTACAGGGTCCTACGAGCAGTACTTC.

Concerning this clone itself: The sample carries other DNA sequences with the same CDR3. The V call is TRBV18, the J call TRBJ2-3, with 7 bases that match TRBD2. V dropped 3 bases and J dropped 2; count of bases not matched to a gene: 8. CDR1 and CDR2 (germline): KGHSH, LQKENI. CDR3 size: 16 residues. CDR3 DNA: TGTGCCAGCTCACCTTTGGCTAGCGGCCTCACAGATACGCAGTATTTT. This codes for CASSPLASGLTDTQYF.

The chain is built from TRBV7-2 and TRBJ2-5; unclear D gene. Trimming left V 0 bases short and J 5 bases short, with 10 bases between. The germline V gene encodes CDR1 SGHTA and CDR2 FQGNSA. The CDR3 extends over 14 amino acids. The CDR3 is CASSLAHRKETQYF. The CDR3 region has the DNA TGTGCCAGCAGCTTAGCGCATCGTAAGGAGACCCAGTACTTC.